This T cell receptor beta chain was identified in a study of siplizumab effects on memory and regulatory T cells. Study findings and constraints: Naive versus memory phenotype went unassigned for roughly 75-95% of proliferating CD4+ or CD8+ clones. Whether proliferating Tregs in siplizumab cultures suppress was not functionally confirmed.

In this sample, this clone turned up once. No antigen is known for it. The CDR3 loop spans 15 amino acids. Between the trimmed V and J ends, which lost 1 base and 2 bases, there was a span of 9 bases. Germline V gene lookup returns CDR1 SGHVS and CDR2 FQNEAQ. This table comes from immunoSEQ multiplex PCR, and its TCRdb copy is limited to in-frame clones, with some not included. The sample lists roughly 100,000 clones, 92% occurring once. This TCR came from a human donor in good health. This sequence joins TRBV7-8 and TRBJ1-5, with D unclear. The specimen was CD4+ T cells sorted from blood. CDR3 residues: CASSLGLVGNQPQHF. In DNA form, the CDR3 reads TGTGCCAGCAGCTTAGGACTGGTTGGCAATCAGCCCCAGCATTTT.